The 3 T cell receptor beta chains below all came from one sample that was sequenced in a study of identical twins. TCRdb itself ran the 5' RACE reads through MiXCR, one entry per CDR3 protein. Here the sample spans 470,000 or so distinct CDR3 sequences, 20% to 25% being singletons. The same data also contributed to another study, on T cells expressing NK-cell markers.

Source material: CD4+ T cells sorted from blood. Source of these receptors: a young woman in good health.

In this sample, this clonotype turned up a few times. This chain connects TRBV19 to TRBJ1-1, with D unclear. Germline V gene lookup returns CDR1 LNHDA and CDR2 SQIVND (reference sequence). The CDR3 runs 16 residues. V lost 5 bases, J lost 1 base, and 17 bases lay in between. The CDR3 bases are TGTGCCAGTAGTCCGGTTTTCGACGGAGGGAACACTGAAGCTTTCTTT. Protein product: CASSPVFDGGNTEAFF.

J is TRBJ1-5 and V is TRBV12-3 or TRBV12-4; D gene uncertain. V was trimmed by 5 bases and J by 4 bases, leaving 15 bases between them. The CDR3 totals 15 residues. CDR3 in DNA: TGTGCCAGCAGTCCCCCGGGGAAGGGAAATCAGCCCCAGCATTTT. Protein: CASSPPGKGNQPQHF.

CDR3 sequence (DNA): TGTGCCAGCAGCTTATGGGGGCGCGAAGGCTACACCTTC. Protein product: CASSLWGREGYTF. This chain connects TRBV7-9 to TRBJ1-2; possibly TRBD1 for D (6 bases). The CDR3 runs to 13 residues. Trimming stripped 2 bases from V and 8 bases from J, with 12 bases between. The germline CDR1 and CDR2 sequences are SEHNR and FQNEAQ (reference sequence).